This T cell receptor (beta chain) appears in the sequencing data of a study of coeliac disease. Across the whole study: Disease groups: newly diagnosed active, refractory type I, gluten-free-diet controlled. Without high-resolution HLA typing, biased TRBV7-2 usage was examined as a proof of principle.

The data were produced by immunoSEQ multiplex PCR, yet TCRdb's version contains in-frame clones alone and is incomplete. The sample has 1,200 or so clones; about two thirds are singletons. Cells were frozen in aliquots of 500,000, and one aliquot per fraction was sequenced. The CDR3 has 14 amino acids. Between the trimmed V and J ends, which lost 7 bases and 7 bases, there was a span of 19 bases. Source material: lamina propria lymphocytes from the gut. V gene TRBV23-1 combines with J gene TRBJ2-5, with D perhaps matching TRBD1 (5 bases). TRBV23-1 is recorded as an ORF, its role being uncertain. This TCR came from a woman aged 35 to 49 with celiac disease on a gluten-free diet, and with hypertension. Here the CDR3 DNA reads TGCGCCAGCAACAAGGGGCCCTGGATAGGGACCCAGTACTTC. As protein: CASNKGPWIGTQYF.